Below are 8 T cell receptor beta chains sequenced from a single sample in a study of blood T cell repertoires in COVID-19. Libraries were prepared by immunoSEQ multiplex PCR; TCRdb keeps only in-frame clonotypes and omits some of them. There are around 260,000 clones in the sample; about 89% occur only once, and less than 1.6% lies in the top ten. Sequencing was done on a sample of peripheral blood. These receptors all come from a woman between 40 and 55 years old who had recovered from COVID-19.

As DNA, the CDR3 is TGTGCCAGCAGCTTGGATGCCAGTAGCCTGTTCTTC. Translated: CASSLDASSLFF. The chain has TRBV5-8 and TRBJ2-1; D gene uncertain. With 0 bases removed from V and 15 bases from J, the gap between germline ends came to 13 bases. Germline CDR1 and CDR2: SGHTS and YDEGEE. The CDR3 sequence is 12 residues long.

The CDR3 is CASSARDSFPYGYTF. Written as DNA, the CDR3 is TGTGCCAGCAGCGCCCGGGACAGTTTTCCCTATGGCTACACCTTC. The chain joins TRBV9 to TRBJ1-2; TRBD1 matches at 7 bases. The CDR3 covers 15 residues. The trim removed 3 bases at V and 4 bases at J, leaving 9 bases unmatched. Germline assignment: CDR1 SGDLS and CDR2 YYNGEE.

As DNA, the CDR3 is TGTGCCAGCTCTCCCGGCCGAGACAGGGATGGCTACACCTTC. Residues: CASSPGRDRDGYTF. The V gene is TRBV18, the J gene TRBJ1-2; 7 bases align to TRBD1. CDR3 length: 14 amino acids. V dropped 6 bases and J dropped 6; count of bases not matched to a gene: 10. Germline values: CDR1 KGHSH, CDR2 LQKENI. Full variable domain (remainder filled in from reference TRBV18 and TRBJ1-2): NAGVMQNPRHLVRRRGQEARLRCSPMKGHSHVYWYRQLPEEGLKFMVYLQKENIIDESGMPKERFSAEFPKEGPSILRIQQVVRGDSAAYFCASSPGRDRDGYTFGSGTRLTVV.

The chain uses TRBV5-4 and TRBJ2-6; TRBD1 might be the D (6 bases). The CDR3 totals 19 residues. Per the germline V gene, CDR1 is SGHNT and CDR2 is YYREEE (reference sequence). With 1 base removed from V and 0 bases from J, the gap between germline ends came to 17 bases. The CDR3 reads CASSLPGVLSGSGANVLTF. In DNA form, the CDR3 reads TGTGCCAGCAGCTTGCCAGGGGTCCTTTCGGGCTCTGGGGCCAACGTCCTGACTTTC.

V usage is TRBV12-3 or TRBV12-4 and J usage is TRBJ1-2; no firm D call. CDR3 length: 11 amino acids. Trimming took off 6 bases at V and 6 bases at J, with 8 bases between the two ends. Here the CDR3 DNA reads TGTGCCAGCAGGAGAGAGGATGGCTACACCTTC. Translated, it gives CASRREDGYTF.

This clone was detected ten times or more. The CDR3 sequence is CASSVGHPGELFF. The CDR3, as DNA: TGTGCCAGCAGCGTAGGACATCCCGGGGAGCTGTTTTTT. The gene calls are TRBV9 and TRBJ2-2; D is ambiguous. Between the trimmed V and J ends, which lost 0 bases and 6 bases, there was a span of 6 bases. The V gene's germline CDR1 is SGDLS and CDR2 YYNGEE. The CDR3 is 13 amino acids. Full variable domain (missing parts from reference TRBV9 and TRBJ2-2): DSGVTQTPKHLITATGQRVTLRCSPRSGDLSVYWYQQSLDQGLQFLIQYYNGEERAKGNILERFSAQQFPDLHSELNLSSLELGDSALYFCASSVGHPGELFFGEGSRLTVL.

V is TRBV18 and J is TRBJ1-6, with D maybe TRBD1 (5 bases). From germline, CDR1 is KGHSH and CDR2 LQKENI. V was cut by 3 bases and J by 7 bases, with 13 bases left in between. CDR3 length: 15 amino acids. The CDR3 region has the DNA TGTGCCAGCTCACCGACGGGCAGGGAAAATTCACCCCTCCACTTT. Protein product: CASSPTGRENSPLHF.

The chain couples TRBV9 to TRBJ1-4; possible D gene TRBD1, 5 bases. The V and J ends lost 3 bases and 5 bases respectively, with 14 bases between them. CDR3 length equals 15 residues. Looked up from germline, CDR1 is SGDLS and CDR2 is YYNGEE. The CDR3 coding sequence is TGTGCCAGCAGCGCATCTGGGGCTGTGAATGAAAAACTGTTTTTT. Amino acid sequence: CASSASGAVNEKLFF. Complete variable domain (other parts from reference TRBV9 and TRBJ1-4): DSGVTQTPKHLITATGQRVTLRCSPRSGDLSVYWYQQSLDQGLQFLIQYYNGEERAKGNILERFSAQQFPDLHSELNLSSLELGDSALYFCASSASGAVNEKLFFGSGTQLSVL.